This T cell receptor beta chain was documented in a study of cytotoxic CD8 clonotypes in ibrutinib-treated CLL. Around 1.8 micrograms of genomic DNA (from cryopreserved PBMCs) were used for TCR beta libraries. The germline CDR1 and CDR2 sequences are SGHVS and FNYEAQ. V lost 3 bases, J lost 0 bases, and 5 bases lay in between. This CDR3 has 13 residues. Generated by immunoSEQ multiplex PCR, the TCRdb table keeps only in-frame clones and is missing some. The sample lists about 250,000 clones, under 75% occurring once. The sample holds a few counts of this clone. Here the sequenced sample was PBMCs, taken after 24 months of ibrutinib treatment. This clonotype was sampled from a human donor with chronic lymphocytic leukemia. The rearrangement uses TRBV7-6 and TRBJ2-5; D gene unclear. Written as DNA, the CDR3 is TGTGCCAGCAGCTTCACCTACCAAGAGACCCAGTACTTC. It encodes CASSFTYQETQYF.